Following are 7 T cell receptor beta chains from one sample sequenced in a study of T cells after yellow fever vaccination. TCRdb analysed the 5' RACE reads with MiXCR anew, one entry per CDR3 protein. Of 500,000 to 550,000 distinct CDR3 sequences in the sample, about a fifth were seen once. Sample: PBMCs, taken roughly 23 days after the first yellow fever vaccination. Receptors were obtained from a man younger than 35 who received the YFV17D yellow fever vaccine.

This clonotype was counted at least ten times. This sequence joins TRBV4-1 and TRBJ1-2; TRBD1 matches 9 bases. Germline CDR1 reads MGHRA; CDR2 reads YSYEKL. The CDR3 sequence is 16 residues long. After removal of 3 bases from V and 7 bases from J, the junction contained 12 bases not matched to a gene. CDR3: CASSHYLRDRESGYTF. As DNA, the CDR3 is TGCGCCAGCAGCCATTACCTCCGGGACAGGGAAAGTGGCTACACCTTC.

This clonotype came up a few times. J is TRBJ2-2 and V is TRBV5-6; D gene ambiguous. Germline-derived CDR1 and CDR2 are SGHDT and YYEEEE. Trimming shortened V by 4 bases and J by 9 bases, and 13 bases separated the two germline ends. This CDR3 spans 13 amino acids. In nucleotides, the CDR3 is TGTGCCAGCAGCCTAGGCTTGGATTGGGAGCTGTTTTTT. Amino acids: CASSLGLDWELFF.

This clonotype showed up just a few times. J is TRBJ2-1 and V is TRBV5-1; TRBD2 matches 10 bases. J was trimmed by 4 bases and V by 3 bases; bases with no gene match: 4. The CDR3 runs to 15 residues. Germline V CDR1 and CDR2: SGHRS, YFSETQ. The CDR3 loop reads CASSWPSGGYNEQFF. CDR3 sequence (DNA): TGCGCCAGCAGCTGGCCTAGCGGGGGATACAATGAGCAGTTCTTC.

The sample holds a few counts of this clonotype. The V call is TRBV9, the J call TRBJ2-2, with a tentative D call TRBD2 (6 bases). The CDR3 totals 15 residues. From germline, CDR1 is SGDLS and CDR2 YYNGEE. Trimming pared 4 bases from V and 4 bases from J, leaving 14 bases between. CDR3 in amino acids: CASSPRAGSTGELFF. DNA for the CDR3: TGTGCCAGCAGCCCTCGAGCCGGGAGCACCGGGGAGCTGTTTTTT.

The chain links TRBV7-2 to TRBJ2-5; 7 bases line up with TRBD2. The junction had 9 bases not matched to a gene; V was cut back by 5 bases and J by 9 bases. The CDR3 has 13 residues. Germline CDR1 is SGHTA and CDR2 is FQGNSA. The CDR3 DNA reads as TGTGCCAGCAGCGGGCCACCTCTAGCGGCCCAGTACTTC. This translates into CASSGPPLAAQYF.

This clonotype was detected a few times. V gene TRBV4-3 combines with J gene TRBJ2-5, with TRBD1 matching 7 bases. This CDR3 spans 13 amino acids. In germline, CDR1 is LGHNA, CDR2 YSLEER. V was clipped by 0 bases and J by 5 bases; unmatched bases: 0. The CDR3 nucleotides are TGCGCCAGCAGCCAAGAACAGGGGGAGACCCAGTACTTC. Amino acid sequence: CASSQEQGETQYF.

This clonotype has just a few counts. The DNA for the CDR3 is TGTGCCAGCAGCAAAGGGACACCTTACGAGCAGTACTTC. Residues: CASSKGTPYEQYF. The chain uses TRBV7-2 and TRBJ2-7, with TRBD1 as a possible D gene (6 bases). Trimming cost V 5 bases and J 4 bases, with 12 bases left between them. The length of the CDR3 is 13 residues. Germline V gene sequence: CDR1 SGHTA, CDR2 FQGNSA.